This T cell receptor (beta chain) originates from a study of blood T cell repertoires in COVID-19. Study-level background: Italy, Spain and the United States were the sources of the convalescent and acute COVID-19 samples. Sources were T cells, B-cell-depleted T cells, or PBMCs; the material itself was cDNA or gDNA.

Per the study methods: Reference gene primer amplification gave nucleated cell count estimates. The assay was immunoSEQ multiplex PCR, and TCRdb's table has in-frame clones only and misses some. For V, J and clone size, that table is used; D and trimming come from the DNA. Altogether approximately 67,000 clones are present, about nine tenths being singletons, with the ten largest covering roughly 8%. Trimming took off 0 bases at V and 2 bases at J, with 8 bases between the two ends. The CDR3 loop spans 14 amino acids. Looked up from germline, CDR1 is SGHRS and CDR2 is YFSETQ. The sequence was collected from a man between 50 and 59 years old with active COVID-19. Sequencing used peripheral blood. This chain joins TRBV5-1 and TRBJ2-5; perhaps TRBD1 as D (6 bases). The CDR3: CASSLGQGQETQYF. For the CDR3, the DNA is TGCGCCAGCAGCTTGGGCCAGGGGCAAGAGACCCAGTACTTC.